These 15 T cell receptor beta chains were all obtained from the same sample, sequenced in a study of shared clonotypes between healthy human individuals (TCRdb year 2020). Receptor amplification or capture employed the immunoSEQ multiplex PCR assay. TCRdb carries this immuneACCESS record with in-frame sequences only. Its versions omit some clonotypes, under half of them owing to an unresolved V gene in the studies checked, with the rest unexplained. Across this sample there are 650,000 to 700,000 clones, with around 90% seen only once. Around a third of the sample rests with the top ten. The sample was memory CD8+ T cells from PBMCs. Explained via the paper, the cell subset or site label denotes: CD45RO+ cells pooled with CCR7-negative TemRA cells. All receptors come from a man aged 18-30 years in good health. Some clones in this sample may be carry-over from other donors' samples.

The chain employs TRBV11-1 and TRBJ1-1; D ambiguous. From germline, CDR1 is SGHAT and CDR2 FQDESV (reference sequence). The CDR3 loop spans 15 amino acids. Trimming took off 2 bases at V and 3 bases at J, with 13 bases between the two ends. The chain's CDR3 is CASSLSVGFHTEAFF. DNA of the CDR3: TGTGCCAGCAGCTTAAGTGTGGGATTTCACACTGAAGCTTTCTTT.

The V call is TRBV11-2, the J call TRBJ1-1, with D uncertain. V lost 3 bases and J lost 8, with 10 bases in between. Germline loops: CDR1 SGHAT, CDR2 FQNNGV. The CDR3 is made up of 12 amino acids. CDR3 in amino acids: CASSFGVREAFF. The CDR3 bases are TGTGCCAGCAGCTTCGGGGTGAGGGAAGCTTTCTTT.

This rearrangement joins TRBV4-3 to TRBJ2-6; D uncertain. This CDR3 has 15 residues. Germline-derived CDR1 and CDR2 are LGHNA and YSLEER. V lost 4 bases, J lost 1 base, and 8 bases lay in between. In DNA, the CDR3 is TGCGCCAGCAGCCCTGAGCTATCTGGGGCCAACGTCCTGACTTTC. It encodes CASSPELSGANVLTF.

The gene calls are TRBV6-5 and TRBJ2-7; tentative D call: TRBD2 (7 bases). Trimming left V 7 bases short and J 6 bases short, with 22 bases between. Germline V lookup: CDR1 MNHEY, CDR2 SVGAGI. CDR3 length: 15 residues. The CDR3 sequence is CASTPVRGGTVEQYF. CDR3 DNA sequence: TGTGCCAGCACACCTGTTAGGGGGGGTACGGTCGAGCAGTACTTC.

DNA of the CDR3: TGTGCCAGCAGCCCCACCGTAGGTAGGGAACGGGGTCTTACGCAGTATTTT. Translating gives CASSPTVGRERGLTQYF. The V and J genes are TRBV13 and TRBJ2-3, with D possibly being TRBD2 (5 bases). CDR1 PRHDT and CDR2 FYEKMQ come from the germline V gene (reference sequence). The V end was cut by 5 bases, the J end by 8 bases, with 26 bases between. This CDR3 region has 17 residues.

This clone was counted between two and nine times. The sample carries other DNA sequences with the same CDR3. The rearrangement joins TRBV5-8 to TRBJ1-5, with a weak D call TRBD1 (6 bases). Trimming stripped 5 bases from V and 0 bases from J, with 12 bases between. The CDR3 runs 15 residues. Germline lookup yields CDR1 SGHTS and CDR2 YDEGEE. DNA of the CDR3: TGTGCCAGCAGTTTACAGGGTTTTAGCAATCAGCCCCAGCATTTT. Amino acid sequence: CASSLQGFSNQPQHF.

The chain has TRBV6-6 and TRBJ1-2; D not certain. Germline-derived CDR1 and CDR2 are MNHNY and SVGAGI (reference sequence). V was shortened by 7 bases and J by 4 bases, with 13 bases between the two germline ends. The CDR3 loop spans 13 amino acids. CDR3 in amino acids: CASTMENGYGYTF. The CDR3, as DNA: TGTGCCAGCACGATGGAGAACGGCTATGGCTACACCTTC.

This clone appeared once. This chain joins TRBV28 and TRBJ1-1; D is unresolved. Germline V gene lookup returns CDR1 MDHEN and CDR2 SYDVKM. Trimming stripped 1 base from V and 5 bases from J, with 8 bases between. The CDR3 covers 13 residues. The CDR3: CASSLFSETEAFF. CDR3 sequence (DNA): TGTGCCAGCAGTTTATTTTCAGAGACTGAAGCTTTCTTT.

The V and J genes are TRBV4-2 and TRBJ2-7; 12 bases line up with TRBD2. Losses at the gene ends were 1 base for V and 3 bases for J; bases not matched to a gene: 4. The CDR3 loop spans 16 amino acids. Germline values: CDR1 LGHNA, CDR2 YNFKEQ. As DNA, the CDR3 is TGTGCCAGCAGCCAAGTGGAGACTAGCGGGAGCTACGAGCAGTACTTC. Translating it yields CASSQVETSGSYEQYF.

This clone was seen once. The J gene is TRBJ2-7, the V gene TRBV5-1, with D perhaps matching TRBD1 (6 bases). V lost 6 bases, J lost 5 bases, and 18 bases lay in between. The CDR3 loop spans 14 amino acids. Germline lookup yields CDR1 SGHRS and CDR2 YFSETQ. This CDR3 reads CASTTGLGHDEQYF. CDR3 bases: TGCGCCAGCACCACAGGGTTAGGTCATGACGAGCAGTACTTC.

The chain joins TRBV10-3 to TRBJ2-1, with 9 bases identical to TRBD1. Germline CDR1 and CDR2: ENHRY and SYGVKD. The junction had 0 bases not matched to a gene; V was cut back by 0 bases and J by 0 bases. The CDR3 is 16 residues long. The CDR3 DNA is TGTGCCATCAGTGAGTCGGGACAGGGCTCCTACAATGAGCAGTTCTTC. As protein: CAISESGQGSYNEQFF.

The V gene is TRBV11-2, the J gene TRBJ2-7, with 8 bases lining up with TRBD1. This CDR3 has 15 amino acids. Looked up from germline, CDR1 is SGHAT and CDR2 is FQNNGV. With 5 bases clipped from V and 0 bases from J, the junction kept 6 bases outside the gene matches. Here the CDR3 reads CASSHRDRSSYEQYF. The CDR3 DNA reads TGTGCCAGCAGCCACCGGGACAGGAGCTCCTACGAGCAGTACTTC.

J is TRBJ2-1 and V is TRBV7-6, with 11 bases matching TRBD2. This CDR3 is 19 amino acids long. V was clipped by 4 bases and J by 4 bases; unmatched bases: 15. The germline V gene has CDR1 SGHVS and CDR2 FNYEAQ. The CDR3 region has the DNA TGTGCCAGCAGCTCCCAAGGATCTAGCGGGAGGCCCCTTTACAATGAGCAGTTCTTC. Its translation is CASSSQGSSGRPLYNEQFF. Full variable domain (rest looked up from reference TRBV7-6 and TRBJ2-1): GAGVSQSPRYKVTKRGQDVALRCDPISGHVSLYWYRQALGQGPEFLTYFNYEAQQDKSGLPNDRFSAERPEGSISTLTIQRTEQRDSAMYRCASSSQGSSGRPLYNEQFFGPGTRLTVL.

In its sample, this clone was seen once. The V and J genes are TRBV9 and TRBJ1-2; a possible D gene is TRBD1 (6 bases). The CDR3 sequence is 15 residues long. V was trimmed by 0 bases and J by 8 bases, leaving 17 bases between them. Germline loops: CDR1 SGDLS, CDR2 YYNGEE. CDR3 DNA: TGTGCCAGCAGCGTAGGGAAGGGGGGCCCGAGCGGCTACACCTTC. Translation gives CASSVGKGGPSGYTF. The variable domain in full, completed from reference TRBV9 and TRBJ1-2, reads DSGVTQTPKHLITATGQRVTLRCSPRSGDLSVYWYQQSLDQGLQFLIQYYNGEERAKGNILERFSAQQFPDLHSELNLSSLELGDSALYFCASSVGKGGPSGYTFGSGTRLTVV.

V is TRBV19 and J is TRBJ2-1, with TRBD2 identical over 8 bases. The V and J ends lost 5 bases and 2 bases, in that order; junction bases with no gene match: 5. Germline V gives CDR1 LNHDA, CDR2 SQIVND (reference sequence). The CDR3 totals 15 residues. The CDR3 nucleotides are TGTGCCAGTAGTGAGCGGGAGTTCACCTACAATGAGCAGTTCTTC. Its translation: CASSEREFTYNEQFF.